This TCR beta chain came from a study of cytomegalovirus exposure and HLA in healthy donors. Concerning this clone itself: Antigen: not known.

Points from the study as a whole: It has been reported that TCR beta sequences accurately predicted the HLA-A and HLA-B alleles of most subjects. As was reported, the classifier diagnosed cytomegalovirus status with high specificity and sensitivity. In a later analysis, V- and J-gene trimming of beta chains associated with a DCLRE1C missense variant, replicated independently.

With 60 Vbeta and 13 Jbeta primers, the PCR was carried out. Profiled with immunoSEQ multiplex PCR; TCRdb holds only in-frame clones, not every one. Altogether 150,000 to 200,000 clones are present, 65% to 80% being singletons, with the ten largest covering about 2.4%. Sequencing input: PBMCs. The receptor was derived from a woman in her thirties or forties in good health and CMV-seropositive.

CDR3 region: CASTGQFNTEAFF. The CDR3 nucleotides are TGTGCCAGCACGGGACAGTTCAACACTGAAGCTTTCTTT. V usage is TRBV18 and J usage is TRBJ1-1, with 7 nucleotides matching TRBD1. This CDR3 has 13 amino acids. CDR1 is KGHSH and CDR2 is LQKENI in the germline V gene. Germline trimming cut 8 bases from V and 2 bases from J; bases unmatched to any gene: 5.